A single sample gave rise to the 30 T cell receptor beta chains below, sequenced in a study of blood T cells in healthy people across ages. Combining a sample-barcoded 5' primer with a J-beta primer mix, a second PCR ran for 7 to 11 cycles. From the 5' RACE reads, TCRdb called clonotypes with MiXCR, one entry per CDR3 protein. Of about 800,000 distinct CDR3 sequences listed, about 62% are singletons. Sequenced input: blood. The source is a man aged 25 to 40 in good health.

V and J are TRBV4-3 and TRBJ2-5; 10 bases are a match to TRBD2. V lost 3 bases, J lost 11 bases, and 21 bases stayed unmatched. Germline V gene data show CDR1 as LGHNA and CDR2 as YSLEER. This CDR3 region has 18 residues. The CDR3 is CASSQSGFSGRSYNEQYF. CDR3 nucleotide sequence: TGCGCCAGCAGCCAGAGCGGCTTTAGCGGGAGGTCCTACAATGAGCAGTACTTC.

The chain joins TRBV7-2 to TRBJ2-2, with TRBD1 matching over 7 bases. V shed 5 bases, J shed 4 bases, and the junction held 7 bases outside the gene matches. From germline, CDR1 is SGHTA and CDR2 FQGNSA. The CDR3 runs to 15 residues. In DNA form, the CDR3 reads TGTGCCAGCAGCCTACAGGGGTCAGGCACCGGGGAGCTGTTTTTT. It translates to CASSLQGSGTGELFF.

V usage is TRBV20-1 and J usage is TRBJ2-3; TRBD2 matches 11 bases. V shed 6 bases, J shed 5 bases, and the junction held 4 bases outside the gene matches. Germline V gene data show CDR1 as DFQATT and CDR2 as SNEGSKA (reference sequence). The CDR3 runs 13 residues. Here the CDR3 DNA reads TGCAGTGCCCCTGGACTAGCGGGAGATACGCAGTATTTT. It is translated as CSAPGLAGDTQYF.

The J gene is TRBJ2-1, the V gene TRBV19, with 7 bases identical to TRBD2. This CDR3 is built from 14 residues. The germline V gene has CDR1 LNHDA and CDR2 SQIVND (reference sequence). V was clipped by 3 bases and J by 3 bases; unmatched bases: 2. The DNA for the CDR3 is TGTGCCAGTAGTATGGGGGGGGACTACAATGAGCAGTTCTTC. Its translation is CASSMGGDYNEQFF.

This clonotype was observed many times. The chain has TRBV7-2 and TRBJ1-5; D ambiguous. Germline V lookup: CDR1 SGHTA, CDR2 FQGNSA. The CDR3 loop spans 13 amino acids. Deletions cut 5 bases from V and 4 bases from J, with 9 bases between. CDR3 bases: TGTGCCAGCAGCCCCTCCGGGAATCAGCCCCAGCATTTT. Translation: CASSPSGNQPQHF.

The genes are TRBV14 and TRBJ2-1, with D unclear. The germline gives CDR1 SGHDN, CDR2 FVKESK. Trimming left V 2 bases short and J 0 bases short, with 11 bases between. This CDR3 is built from 16 residues. This CDR3 reads CASSQSARSSYNEQFF. Written as DNA, the CDR3 is TGTGCCAGCAGCCAATCAGCCAGGAGCTCCTACAATGAGCAGTTCTTC.

The chain employs TRBV9 and TRBJ2-1, with D perhaps matching TRBD1 or TRBD2 (5 bases each). Germline CDR1 reads SGDLS; CDR2 reads YYNGEE. V dropped 4 bases and J dropped 7 bases, with 18 bases sitting between them. The CDR3 length is 15 residues. In nucleotides, the CDR3 is TGTGCCAGCAGCACCGGACTCCCCGGGGCAAATGAGCAGTTCTTC. It yields the protein CASSTGLPGANEQFF.

The genes are TRBV7-8 and TRBJ1-2; 8 positions agree with TRBD1. V trimming: 5 bases; J trimming: 2 bases; junction bases outside the gene matches: 10. Germline V CDR1 and CDR2: SGHVS, FQNEAQ. This CDR3 has 16 residues. CDR3 loop: CASSPHVRQGNYGYTF. The CDR3 DNA follows: TGTGCCAGCAGCCCACACGTTCGACAGGGGAACTATGGCTACACCTTC.

The chain recombines TRBV4-3 with TRBJ2-1; D is possibly TRBD2 (6 bases). This CDR3 spans 15 amino acids. Deletions cut 2 bases from V and 2 bases from J, with 10 bases between. Germline loops: CDR1 LGHNA, CDR2 YSLEER. DNA of the CDR3: TGCGCCAGCAGCCAATATACGGGGGCCTACAATGAGCAGTTCTTC. Its protein product is CASSQYTGAYNEQFF.

Notes on this clonotype: This may be a read error, as it is one base from a much larger clone. The chain's CDR3 is CASSNGGNTEAFF. Written as DNA, the CDR3 is TGTGCCAGCAGTAACGGGGGGAACACTGAAGCTTTCTTT. The rearrangement joins TRBV6-2 or TRBV6-3 to TRBJ1-1, with D maybe TRBD1 (5 bases). CDR1 MNHEY and CDR2 SVGEGT come from the germline V gene. The CDR3 covers 13 residues. V shed 5 bases and J shed 1 base, with 8 bases lying between them.

This sequence joins TRBV20-1 and TRBJ2-5; 7 bases agree with TRBD2. The DNA end is more similar to TRBJ2-7, so the J call may be wrong. This CDR3 contains 16 residues. Germline-derived CDR1 and CDR2 are DFQATT and SNEGSKA (reference sequence). This chain's CDR3 is CSARDSVIGEGYEQYF. DNA of the CDR3: TGCAGTGCTAGAGATTCAGTAATCGGGGAGGGATACGAGCAGTACTTC.

This chain uses TRBV4-2 with TRBJ2-5, with D uncertain. This CDR3 has 15 residues. Germline V gene lookup returns CDR1 LGHNA and CDR2 YNFKEQ. The V gene lost 4 bases and the J gene lost 5 bases, with 17 bases spanning the gap. The DNA of the CDR3 is TGTGCCAGCAGCCGCCTCTGGACGGACGTTGAGACCCAGTACTTC. Encoded protein: CASSRLWTDVETQYF.

The gene calls are TRBV29-1 and TRBJ2-5; TRBD2 is a possible D gene (6 bases). Germline loops: CDR1 SQVTM, CDR2 ANQGSEA. The CDR3 consists of 13 residues. V lost 2 bases and J 4 bases, leaving 11 bases between the germline ends. The CDR3 protein is CSVELGGGETQYF. The CDR3 nucleotides read TGCAGCGTTGAATTGGGGGGAGGAGAGACCCAGTACTTC.

A remark on this clonotype: This may come from a read error, since a much larger clone is one base off. J is TRBJ2-7 and V is TRBV11-1; either TRBD1 or TRBD2 may supply D (5 bases each). There are 13 residues in the CDR3. Germline V gene data show CDR1 as SGHAT and CDR2 as FQDESV (reference sequence). Trimming took 5 bases from V and 7 from J, leaving 15 bases between them. The CDR3, as DNA: TGTGCCAGCAGCCCGGGGCCGAACAATGAGCAGTACTTC. Translated: CASSPGPNNEQYF.

The chain combines TRBV30 with TRBJ1-1; TRBD1 is a possible D gene (5 bases). This CDR3 is built from 12 residues. Germline CDR1 and CDR2: GTSNPN and SVGIG (reference sequence). The V end lost 3 bases, the J end lost 7 bases, and 12 bases lay between the germline ends. The CDR3 protein is CAWSRAVNEAFF. The CDR3 DNA follows: TGTGCCTGGAGCAGGGCCGTTAATGAAGCTTTCTTT.

V gene TRBV3-1 combines with J gene TRBJ1-2, with D tentatively TRBD1 (6 bases). The V end lost 1 base, the J end lost 5 bases, and 17 bases lay between the germline ends. CDR3 length: 16 residues. Germline V gives CDR1 LGHDT, CDR2 YNNKEL (reference sequence). The CDR3 is CASSQAPSGGPYGYTF. CDR3 coding DNA: TGTGCCAGCAGCCAAGCCCCGTCTGGGGGCCCATATGGCTACACCTTC. Supplemented by reference TRBV3-1 and TRBJ1-2, the full variable domain reads DTAVSQTPKYLVTQMGNDKSIKCEQNLGHDTMYWYKQDSKKFLKIMFSYNNKELIINETVPNRFSPKSPDKAHLNLHINSLELGDSAVYFCASSQAPSGGPYGYTFGSGTRLTVV.

The chain links TRBV6-1 to TRBJ1-2; D is perhaps TRBD1 (6 bases). The CDR3 runs to 13 residues. Trimming took 2 bases from V and 6 from J, leaving 10 bases between them. Germline CDR1 reads MNHNS; CDR2 reads SASEGT. CDR3 bases: TGTGCCAGCAGTGAATTCTGGGGGCATGGCTACACCTTC. It translates to CASSEFWGHGYTF.

This chain uses TRBV28 with TRBJ2-1; D might be TRBD2 (5 bases). Germline CDR1 reads MDHEN; CDR2 reads SYDVKM. The CDR3 length is 14 residues. V lost 9 bases, J lost 5 bases, and 17 bases lay in between. The CDR3 coding sequence is TGTGCCAGTTTCGACGGTCGGAGGAACAATGAGCAGTTCTTC. Encoded protein: CASFDGRRNNEQFF.

This sequence joins TRBV7-2 and TRBJ1-1; weak D call: TRBD1 (5 bases). The CDR3 is 13 amino acids. CDR1 is SGHTA and CDR2 is FQGNSA in the germline V gene. V was cut by 5 bases and J by 5 bases, with 12 bases left in between. This CDR3 is CASSQTAVTEAFF. The CDR3 nucleotides are TGTGCCAGCAGCCAGACAGCCGTTACTGAAGCTTTCTTT.

The V and J genes are TRBV20-1 and TRBJ2-5; D is undetermined. Trimming removed 3 bases at V and 4 bases at J, with 9 bases between. This CDR3 has 12 amino acids. The germline V gene has CDR1 DFQATT and CDR2 SNEGSKA (reference sequence). The CDR3 DNA follows: TGCAGTGCTAGGTCGGCATCAGAGACCCAGTACTTC. Translation gives CSARSASETQYF.

This clonotype was counted a few times. The chain combines TRBV29-1 with TRBJ2-1, with 8 bases lining up with TRBD2. The trim removed 1 base at V and 5 bases at J, leaving 4 bases unmatched. CDR3 length equals 14 residues. CDR1 SQVTM and CDR2 ANQGSEA come from the germline V gene. CDR3 sequence: CSVEGTSQNNEQFF. In DNA form, the CDR3 reads TGCAGCGTTGAAGGGACTAGCCAAAACAATGAGCAGTTCTTC.

This chain connects TRBV25-1 to TRBJ2-6; 7 bases agree with TRBD1. CDR1 and CDR2 from the germline V gene are MGHDK and SYGVNS. After removal of 4 bases from V and 6 bases from J, the junction contained 9 bases not matched to a gene. This CDR3 contains 16 residues. CDR3 nucleotide sequence: TGTGCCAGCAGTGCCCATAGGGGGCGGGTGGCCAACGTCCTGACTTTC. Its protein is CASSAHRGRVANVLTF.

The V call is TRBV5-1, the J call TRBJ2-5; 8 nucleotides line up with TRBD1. The DNA end lines up better with TRBJ2-7; the J call may be wrong. The CDR3 runs to 14 residues. Germline loops: CDR1 SGHRS, CDR2 YFSETQ. CDR3 loop: CASSLEGQEDEQYF. For the CDR3, the DNA is TGCGCCAGCAGCTTGGAGGGACAGGAGGACGAGCAGTACTTC.

The chain combines TRBV3-1 with TRBJ2-4; 8 bases agree with TRBD1. The J call is in doubt because the DNA end fits TRBJ2-7 better. The germline CDR1 and CDR2 sequences are LGHDT and YNNKEL (reference sequence). The CDR3 contains 15 residues. The CDR3 DNA is TGTGCCAGCAGTCTAAGCGCAGGGGGCTTCGACGAGCAGTACTTC. Protein: CASSLSAGGFDEQYF.

The J gene is TRBJ1-2, the V gene TRBV20-1; D may be TRBD1 (5 bases). The germline V and J ends were trimmed by 2 bases and 3 bases, with 16 bases remaining between them. Germline CDR1 and CDR2: DFQATT and SNEGSKA (reference sequence). The CDR3 loop spans 15 amino acids. The CDR3 DNA reads TGCAGTGCTAGAACCGCAGGGCTGGGGGACTATGGCTACACCTTC. Amino acid sequence: CSARTAGLGDYGYTF.

For this clonotype: The junction does not match germline at one end; this may be a read error. The J gene is TRBJ2-7, the V gene TRBV2, with TRBD2 matching 7 bases. CDR3 size: 13 residues. The V gene's germline CDR1 is SNHLY and CDR2 FYNNEI. The CDR3 spells CPSVAGATYEQYF. CDR3 bases: TGTCCCAGCGTTGCGGGAGCGACCTACGAGCAGTACTTC.

J is TRBJ1-5 and V is TRBV6-2 or TRBV6-3, with 9 positions matching TRBD1. This CDR3 is built from 19 residues. The germline CDR1 and CDR2 sequences are MNHEY and SVGEGT. J gave up 2 bases and V 2 bases, and 13 bases lay outside the gene matches. The CDR3 DNA is TGTGCCAGCAGTTACCGAACCGGGACAGGGAAAGTGGGCAATCAGCCCCAGCATTTT. Encoded protein: CASSYRTGTGKVGNQPQHF.

J is TRBJ2-1 and V is TRBV15; TRBD2 agrees at 12 bases. CDR1 and CDR2 from the germline V gene are LNHNV and YYDKDF (reference sequence). There are 17 residues in the CDR3. The V gene end was trimmed by 0 bases and the J gene end by 7 bases; junction bases not matched to a gene: 7. CDR3 region: CATSRDLSSGRANEQFF. The CDR3 coding sequence is TGTGCCACCAGCAGAGACCTTTCTAGCGGGAGGGCGAATGAGCAGTTCTTC.

V usage is TRBV7-2 and J usage is TRBJ1-1; D is unresolved. The CDR3 is 14 amino acids. V dropped 2 bases and J dropped 1 base, with 8 bases sitting between them. CDR1 is SGHTA, CDR2 FQGNSA, per germline. CDR3 loop: CASSLWVGNTEAFF. In DNA form, the CDR3 reads TGTGCCAGCAGCTTATGGGTGGGGAACACTGAAGCTTTCTTT.

The chain links TRBV6-5 to TRBJ2-7; the match to TRBD2 covers 8 bases. The V gene's germline CDR1 is MNHEY and CDR2 SVGAGI. The trim removed 6 bases at V and 4 bases at J, leaving 11 bases unmatched. The CDR3 is 15 residues long. CDR3 nucleotides: TGTGCCAGCAGGTATAGCGGGACTAGGCTATACGAGCAGTACTTC. This encodes CASRYSGTRLYEQYF.